This note documents a single TCR beta chain sequence. Its specificity is unknown. After extraction with the RNeasy kit, roughly 0.45 to 1 ug of the RNA was reverse transcribed using random hexamers. Amplification of TCR beta CDR3 across 54 Vbeta and 13 Jbeta was performed with immunoSEQ multiplex PCR. MiXCR was run by TCRdb on the immunoSEQ multiplex PCR reads, yielding one entry per CDR3 protein. The sample lists about 400,000 distinct CDR3 sequences; 75% to 90% were seen once. The sample belongs to a study of CD8 T cells in Susac syndrome. Trimming at V came to 4 bases and at J to 3 bases, leaving 4 bases not matched to a gene. This CDR3 is 15 amino acids long. Per germline, CDR1 SGHTA and CDR2 FQGTGA. Study-wide findings and caveats: The study recognized that its TCR sequencing and HLA analysis covered a relatively small number of individuals.

This clonotype originated in a human donor with multiple sclerosis. The sample consisted of CD8+ T cells from PBMCs. The rearrangement joins TRBV7-3 to TRBJ2-2; 8 bases are shared with TRBD2. The CDR3 loop is CASSSLAGYTGELFF. For the CDR3, the DNA is TGTGCCAGCAGCTCGTTAGCGGGATACACCGGGGAGCTGTTTTTT.